This entry lists 5 T cell receptor beta chains sequenced from one sample in a study of blood T cell repertoires in COVID-19. Using immunoSEQ multiplex PCR, the repertoire was profiled, and TCRdb retains in-frame clones only, with some absent. The table shows over 80,000 clones, with approximately 89% occurring only once. Sample: peripheral blood. Every receptor here comes from a human donor in a cohort sampled during active COVID-19.

The V and J genes are TRBV28 and TRBJ2-1; tentative D call: TRBD2 (5 bases). This CDR3 is built from 11 residues. The V end was cut by 4 bases, the J end by 10 bases, with 8 bases between. Looked up from germline, CDR1 is MDHEN and CDR2 is SYDVKM. The CDR3: CASSSGGEQFF. The CDR3 nucleotides are TGTGCCAGCAGTTCCGGCGGGGAGCAGTTCTTC.

V usage is TRBV7-9 and J usage is TRBJ1-1, with a possible D match to TRBD1 (5 bases). Deletions cut 4 bases from V and 12 bases from J, with 18 bases between. CDR1 SEHNR and CDR2 FQNEAQ come from the germline V gene (reference sequence). The CDR3 sequence is 13 residues long. In nucleotides, the CDR3 is TGTGCCAGCAGCTCTCCCGTGGGACTGGAGTCTTTCTTT. Translated, it gives CASSSPVGLESFF.

This clone is a singleton in its sample. CDR3: CASSIPGGGLETQYF. DNA for the CDR3: TGTGCCAGTAGTATTCCAGGGGGCGGGCTTGAGACCCAGTACTTC. The rearrangement links TRBV19 to TRBJ2-5; 8 bases are a match to TRBD1. Germline V gene data show CDR1 as LNHDA and CDR2 as SQIVND (reference sequence). V lost 3 bases and J lost 5; bases outside the gene matches: 8. The CDR3 is 15 residues long.

This clone was picked up one time. V usage is TRBV7-3 and J usage is TRBJ1-2, with a possible D match to TRBD1 (6 bases). The ends were cut back, 6 bases at V and 8 bases at J, with 13 bases in the middle. The CDR3 runs to 12 residues. Germline loops: CDR1 SGHTA, CDR2 FQGTGA. CDR3 nucleotide sequence: TGTGCCAGCAGTCGAGGGGGTCGAGGCTACACCTTC. Translating it yields CASSRGGRGYTF.

The chain has TRBV2 and TRBJ2-1, with D tentatively TRBD2 (6 bases). The germline V and J ends were trimmed by 7 bases and 0 bases, with 13 bases remaining between them. The CDR3 runs to 15 residues. Germline values: CDR1 SNHLY, CDR2 FYNNEI. The CDR3 spells CASKLRRDSYNEQFF. CDR3 coding DNA: TGTGCCAGCAAATTAAGGAGGGACTCCTACAATGAGCAGTTCTTC.